Presented here are 11 T cell receptor beta chains from one specimen sequenced in a study of T cell responses to AZD1222 COVID-19 vaccine. This table comes from immunoSEQ multiplex PCR, and its TCRdb copy is limited to in-frame clones, with some not included. The table has about 84,000 clones, around 85% seen once. Material: peripheral blood, obtained 28 days after the second AZD1222 dose. The receptors derive from an adult who received the AZD1222 COVID-19 vaccine.

V usage is TRBV5-6 and J usage is TRBJ1-2; no clear D gene. The CDR3 spans 15 residues. The V end was cut by 4 bases, the J end by 4 bases, with 17 bases between. Germline CDR1 and CDR2: SGHDT and YYEEEE. CDR3: CASSPPMAGVYGYTF. CDR3 in DNA: TGTGCCAGCAGCCCTCCAATGGCCGGGGTCTATGGCTACACCTTC.

This sequence joins TRBV9 and TRBJ1-2; TRBD1 agrees at 10 bases. CDR1 SGDLS and CDR2 YYNGEE come from the germline V gene. The CDR3 has 15 residues. With 4 bases clipped from V and 1 base from J, the junction kept 4 bases outside the gene matches. The CDR3 nucleotides are TGTGCCAGCAGCACCGGACAGGGGGTTAACTATGGCTACACCTTC. This gives the protein CASSTGQGVNYGYTF.

In DNA form, the CDR3 reads TGTGCCAGCAGCCTCGTTAGCGGCAGGGGGCATGGTTCACCCCTCCACTTT. Translation gives CASSLVSGRGHGSPLHF. V usage is TRBV7-9 and J usage is TRBJ1-6; 8 bases line up with TRBD1. The CDR3 consists of 17 residues. Germline CDR1 and CDR2: SEHNR and FQNEAQ (reference sequence). V was clipped by 5 bases and J by 9 bases; unmatched bases: 15.

A single count supports this clone. This rearrangement joins TRBV7-2 to TRBJ2-7; 10 bases align to TRBD2. V shed 5 bases and J 2 bases; nucleotides not matched to a gene: 9. Germline V gene data show CDR1 as SGHTA and CDR2 as FQGNSA. This CDR3 comprises 16 residues. The DNA of the CDR3 is TGTGCCAGCAGCCGCGAGCGGGGGGGGCCACCCTACGAGCAGTACTTC. Protein product: CASSRERGGPPYEQYF.

The CDR3 nucleotides read TGTGCCAGCAGCCGCGGGCTAGGGCTAAATCAGCCCCAGCATTTT. Protein: CASSRGLGLNQPQHF. J is TRBJ1-5 and V is TRBV11-2; D unclear. The ends were cut back, 5 bases at V and 4 bases at J, with 15 bases in the middle. This CDR3 is 15 amino acids long. Germline assignment: CDR1 SGHAT and CDR2 FQNNGV.

This chain uses TRBV6-5 with TRBJ2-7; 8 positions agree with TRBD1. Germline-derived CDR1 and CDR2 are MNHEY and SVGAGI. Trimming cost V 7 bases and J 3 bases; bases outside gene matches: 11. This CDR3 spans 15 amino acids. DNA of the CDR3: TGTGCCAGCACTACAGGGGGTGGAAGAGGCTACGAGCAGTACTTC. This codes for CASTTGGGRGYEQYF.

V gene TRBV10-3 combines with J gene TRBJ1-3; no clear D. The germline V and J ends were trimmed by 6 bases and 0 bases, with 12 bases remaining between them. The CDR3 is made up of 15 amino acids. Germline V gene lookup returns CDR1 ENHRY and CDR2 SYGVKD. The CDR3 is CAIRHDGGSGNTIYF. For the CDR3, the DNA is TGTGCCATCAGGCACGACGGAGGCTCTGGAAACACCATATATTTT.

The chain couples TRBV11-3 to TRBJ1-6, with TRBD1 matching over 8 bases. Trimming removed 1 base from V and 6 bases from J; junction bases left unmatched: 8. The CDR3 is 17 amino acids. Germline V CDR1 and CDR2: SGHNT, YENEEA. The CDR3 reads CASSLGTGGTVNSPLHF. CDR3 bases: TGTGCCAGCAGCTTAGGAACAGGGGGAACGGTTAATTCACCCCTCCACTTT.

The gene calls are TRBV10-3 and TRBJ1-6, with unresolved D. The germline CDR1 and CDR2 sequences are ENHRY and SYGVKD. V lost 6 bases, J lost 0 bases, and 9 bases lay in between. This CDR3 is 15 amino acids long. The CDR3 spells CAIRDRSSYNSPLHF. CDR3 nucleotide sequence: TGTGCCATCAGGGACCGAAGCTCCTATAATTCACCCCTCCACTTT.

This chain connects TRBV5-1 to TRBJ2-1; D is uncertain. Germline CDR1 SGHRS, CDR2 YFSETQ. This CDR3 comprises 14 residues. V was clipped by 0 bases and J by 8 bases, with 12 bases between them. CDR3 protein: CASSLGRMWDEQFF. The CDR3 nucleotides are TGCGCCAGCAGCTTGGGCAGAATGTGGGATGAGCAGTTCTTC.

The chain links TRBV4-2 to TRBJ1-1; maybe TRBD1 (5 bases). The germline V gene encodes CDR1 LGHNA and CDR2 YNFKEQ. The CDR3 covers 15 residues. Trimming pared 1 base from V and 3 bases from J, leaving 12 bases between. The CDR3 here is CASSQALQGDTEAFF. As DNA, the CDR3 is TGTGCCAGCAGCCAAGCTCTGCAGGGTGACACTGAAGCTTTCTTT.